These 21 T cell receptor beta chains were sequenced from one sample in a study of cytomegalovirus exposure and HLA in healthy donors. It was with 60 Vbeta and 13 Jbeta primers that the PCR ran. This table comes from immunoSEQ multiplex PCR, and its TCRdb copy is limited to in-frame clones, with some not included. Among 140,000 or so clones listed, over 65% were seen once. Sequencing used PBMCs. Receptor source: a woman younger than 45 in good health and CMV-seronegative.

This clone was counted a few times. The genes are TRBV12-2 and TRBJ1-5; TRBD1 is the table's D call, not checked against the DNA. TRBV12-2 is a documented pseudogene. This CDR3 region has 14 residues. CDR3 residues: CASRRGQSNQPQHF. CDR3 DNA sequence: TGTGCAAGTCGCCGGGGACAGAGCAATCAGCCCCAGCATTTT.

The chain combines TRBV5-1 with TRBJ1-2; TRBD1 matches at 8 bases. The germline gives CDR1 SGHRS, CDR2 YFSETQ. CDR3 length: 14 amino acids. V shed 5 bases and J 8 bases; nucleotides not matched to a gene: 11. CDR3 coding DNA: TGCGCCAGCAGGACAATGACAGGGGTTGAGGGCTACACCTTC. It specifies CASRTMTGVEGYTF.

The chain employs TRBV6-1 and TRBJ1-2, with D perhaps matching TRBD1 (6 bases). The germline V and J ends were trimmed by 10 bases and 4 bases, with 19 bases remaining between them. CDR1 and CDR2 from the germline V gene are MNHNS and SASEGT. The CDR3 is 14 residues long. CDR3: CAIQGLTGRYGYTF. The CDR3 nucleotides read TGTGCCATCCAGGGGTTAACGGGGCGCTATGGCTACACCTTC.

This clone was counted a few times. The V gene is TRBV5-1, the J gene TRBJ2-5; 9 positions agree with TRBD1. Germline-derived CDR1 and CDR2 are SGHRS and YFSETQ. This CDR3 has 14 amino acids. V lost 2 bases, J lost 3 bases, and 2 bases stayed unmatched. CDR3 region: CASSFRTGEETQYF. The CDR3, as DNA: TGCGCCAGCAGCTTTAGGACAGGGGAAGAGACCCAGTACTTC.

The chain uses TRBV28 and TRBJ1-2, with D perhaps matching TRBD1 (5 bases). The germline V gene encodes CDR1 MDHEN and CDR2 SYDVKM. This CDR3 contains 13 residues. Trimming pared 6 bases from V and 7 bases from J, leaving 15 bases between. Written as DNA, the CDR3 is TGTGCCAGCAGACGGGCCTCGGGGGTTGGCTACACCTTC. It translates to CASRRASGVGYTF.

This chain connects TRBV2 to TRBJ1-5; maybe TRBD1 (6 bases). The CDR3 runs to 14 residues. The germline CDR1 and CDR2 sequences are SNHLY and FYNNEI. V was cut by 3 bases and J by 5 bases, with 11 bases left in between. CDR3 sequence reads: CASSDRGSYQPQHF. CDR3 DNA: TGTGCCAGCAGTGACAGGGGTTCCTATCAGCCCCAGCATTTT. Looking up the rest from reference TRBV2 and TRBJ1-5 gives the full variable domain: EPEVTQTPSHQVTQMGQEVILRCVPISNHLYFYWYRQILGQKVEFLVSFYNNEISEKSEIFDDQFSVERPDGSNFTLKIRSTKLEDSAMYFCASSDRGSYQPQHFGDGTRLSIL.

The V gene is TRBV10-3, the J gene TRBJ1-1; tentatively, D is TRBD1 (5 bases). The V and J ends lost 0 bases and 5 bases respectively, with 13 bases between them. The germline CDR1 and CDR2 sequences are ENHRY and SYGVKD. This CDR3 comprises 15 residues. DNA of the CDR3: TGTGCCATCAGTGAGTCTAGCGGGACGATGACTGAAGCTTTCTTT. This codes for CAISESSGTMTEAFF.

The gene calls are TRBV19 and TRBJ2-1, with D possibly being TRBD1 (7 bases). Germline CDR1 and CDR2: LNHDA and SQIVND (reference sequence). The CDR3 sequence is 15 residues long. Trimming cost V 5 bases and J 9 bases, with 20 bases left between them. CDR3 nucleotides: TGTGCCAGTAGTTCCCAGGGGGGAGGCATGAGTGAGCAGTTCTTC. This encodes CASSSQGGGMSEQFF.

This sequence joins TRBV7-2 and TRBJ1-6, with D unclear. CDR1 and CDR2 (germline): SGHTA, FQGNSA. V lost 5 bases and J lost 10, with 12 bases in between. The CDR3 contains 13 residues. As DNA, the CDR3 is TGTGCCAGCAGCCGGTCGGGAAGCTCACCCCTCCACTTT. Translating it yields CASSRSGSSPLHF.

This clone has more than one count but fewer than ten. V is TRBV28 and J is TRBJ2-7, with 9 bases matching TRBD1. This CDR3 has 14 amino acids. The junction had 5 bases not matched to a gene; V was cut back by 6 bases and J by 2 bases. Germline CDR1 MDHEN, CDR2 SYDVKM. The CDR3 coding sequence is TGTGCCAGCAGAAGCGGGACAGGGCCCTACGAGCAGTACGTC. Its translation is CASRSGTGPYEQYV.

Only a few counts were recorded for this clone. J is TRBJ1-2 and V is TRBV4-1, with D possibly being TRBD1 (6 bases). Germline V lookup: CDR1 MGHRA, CDR2 YSYEKL. The CDR3 consists of 15 residues. Trimming took off 0 bases at V and 4 bases at J, with 12 bases between the two ends. In DNA, the CDR3 is TGCGCCAGCAGCCAAGATCATACAGGGAGCTATGGCTACACCTTC. It translates to CASSQDHTGSYGYTF.

The V and J genes are TRBV9 and TRBJ2-3; D possibly corresponds to TRBD1 (5 bases). Trimming cost V 1 base and J 0 bases, with 9 bases left between them. Germline assignment: CDR1 SGDLS and CDR2 YYNGEE. The CDR3 loop spans 15 amino acids. The CDR3 region is CASSVLTASTDTQYF. The CDR3 region has the DNA TGTGCCAGCAGCGTATTGACAGCTAGCACAGATACGCAGTATTTT.

The rearrangement joins TRBV7-9 to TRBJ1-5; 8 bases are shared with TRBD1. The CDR3 is 15 residues long. The germline V gene has CDR1 SEHNR and CDR2 FQNEAQ (reference sequence). Trimming removed 4 bases from V and 4 bases from J; junction bases left unmatched: 6. The CDR3 is CASSSDREFNQPQHF. The CDR3 DNA follows: TGTGCCAGCAGCTCGGACAGGGAATTTAATCAGCCCCAGCATTTT.

The chain links TRBV28 to TRBJ2-4, with TRBD1 as a possible D gene (6 bases). V lost 6 bases and J 2 bases, leaving 11 bases between the germline ends. The CDR3 totals 14 residues. CDR1 and CDR2 from the germline V gene are MDHEN and SYDVKM. The CDR3 here is CASRKQGSKNIQYF. In nucleotides, the CDR3 is TGTGCCAGCAGGAAACAGGGCTCCAAAAACATTCAGTACTTC.

The J gene is TRBJ1-2, the V gene TRBV12-5; possibly TRBD1 for D (6 bases). V lost 7 bases and J lost 2, with 11 bases in between. There are 13 residues in the CDR3. Germline V gene lookup returns CDR1 LGHNT and CDR2 FRNRAP. The CDR3 DNA reads as TGTGCTAGTGCCTTTCAGGGGAACTATGGCTACACCTTC. It specifies CASAFQGNYGYTF.

The chain carries TRBV11-2 and TRBJ1-2; TRBD1 might be the D (5 bases). The length of the CDR3 is 14 residues. CDR1 and CDR2 from the germline V gene are SGHAT and FQNNGV. V dropped 0 bases and J dropped 2 bases, with 7 bases sitting between them. CDR3 DNA sequence: TGTGCCAGCAGCTTAGACGGGGGGAACTATGGCTACACCTTC. It encodes CASSLDGGNYGYTF.

J is TRBJ1-6 and V is TRBV6-1; TRBD1 matches 10 bases. This CDR3 is built from 16 residues. Looked up from germline, CDR1 is MNHNS and CDR2 is SASEGT. V shed 2 bases, J shed 5 bases, and the junction held 3 bases outside the gene matches. CDR3 sequence reads: CASSEQTGGNNSPLHF. The CDR3 bases are TGTGCCAGCAGTGAACAGACAGGGGGCAATAATTCACCCCTCCACTTT.

V is TRBV7-9 and J is TRBJ1-6; 7 bases agree with TRBD1. Trimming took 8 bases from V and 8 from J; bases not matched to a gene: 12. The length of the CDR3 is 15 residues. Germline CDR1 and CDR2: SEHNR and FQNEAQ (reference sequence). The CDR3 region has the DNA TGTGCCAGCCACAGGGGTATAGACCTCGATTCACCCCTCCACTTT. This gives the protein CASHRGIDLDSPLHF.

The table lists this clone with a count of one. This chain joins TRBV19 and TRBJ2-1; possible D gene TRBD2, 5 bases. Between the trimmed V and J ends, which lost 6 bases and 10 bases, there was a span of 19 bases. This CDR3 contains 14 residues. Germline assignment: CDR1 LNHDA and CDR2 SQIVND (reference sequence). The CDR3: CASRGSTIRGEQFF. The CDR3 DNA follows: TGTGCCAGTAGGGGGTCCACTATCCGAGGGGAGCAGTTCTTC.

The chain carries TRBV19 and TRBJ2-7, with TRBD2 matching 8 bases. V lost 0 bases and J lost 3; bases outside the gene matches: 7. The CDR3 sequence is 16 residues long. Germline V gene data show CDR1 as LNHDA and CDR2 as SQIVND (reference sequence). CDR3 sequence (DNA): TGTGCCAGTAGTATAGATCGAAGAGCGGGAGTCTACGAGCAGTACTTC. Its protein product is CASSIDRRAGVYEQYF.

This clone appeared a few times. In DNA, the CDR3 is TGTGCCAGTACTCTTGGGACCGTAAAAGGAGGGGGCTACACCTTC. Translation gives CASTLGTVKGGGYTF. The chain uses TRBV6-1 and TRBJ1-2; D is perhaps TRBD1 (5 bases). The V end lost 9 bases, the J end lost 8 bases, and 25 bases lay between the germline ends. CDR1 and CDR2 from the germline V gene are MNHNS and SASEGT. The CDR3 is made up of 15 amino acids.